This is a list of T cell receptor beta chains from one sample in a study of T cell repertoires in cytomegalovirus infection. MiXCR was run by TCRdb on the reads, yielding one entry per CDR3 protein. The sample records approximately 750,000 distinct CDR3 sequences, about 40% being singletons. The specimen sequenced was PBMCs. These receptors came from a human donor in good health (CMV status not recorded). Some clones in this sample may be carry-over from other donors' samples. Both conserved end residues are part of each CDR3. Each record gives: V gene, clone size, J gene, D gene, CDR3 protein, CDR3 DNA. The D gene is left open where the match is weak. A clone size is listed for some rows: how often the clone was seen (once, few, many), or a class if it is expanded.

v_call: TRBV28; clone_size: .; j_call: TRBJ1-1; d_call: TRBD1; cdr3_aa: CASIPGQGPPSNTEAFF; cdr3_nt: TGTGCCAGCATCCCAGGACAGGGTCCCCCTTCGAACACTGAAGCTTTCTTT
v_call: TRBV7-2; clone_size: .; j_call: TRBJ1-3; d_call: .; cdr3_aa: CASSLGTSGNTIYF; cdr3_nt: TGTGCCAGCAGCCTGGGGACCTCTGGAAACACCATATATTTT
v_call: TRBV25-1; clone_size: .; j_call: TRBJ1-3; d_call: .; cdr3_aa: CASSEGGLSGNTIYF; cdr3_nt: TGTGCCAGCAGTGAAGGAGGTCTCTCTGGAAACACCATATATTTT
v_call: TRBV6-1; clone_size: .; j_call: TRBJ2-1; d_call: TRBD2; cdr3_aa: CAGRTSGTYNEQFF; cdr3_nt: TGTGCCGGCCGGACTAGCGGGACATACAATGAGCAGTTCTTC
v_call: TRBV11-1; clone_size: few; j_call: TRBJ2-1; d_call: TRBD1; cdr3_aa: CASREQGHEQFF; cdr3_nt: TGTGCCAGCAGGGAACAGGGGCATGAGCAGTTCTTC
v_call: TRBV27; clone_size: few; j_call: TRBJ2-7; d_call: .; cdr3_aa: CASRKGTRGSLRYEQYF; cdr3_nt: TGTGCCAGCAGAAAGGGGACGAGGGGGAGTTTGAGGTACGAGCAGTACTTC
v_call: TRBV19; clone_size: once; j_call: TRBJ2-7; d_call: TRBD1; cdr3_aa: CASSMWDSYEKYF; cdr3_nt: TGTGCCAGTAGTATGTGGGACAGCTACGAGAAGTACTTC
v_call: TRBV2; clone_size: once; j_call: TRBJ2-1; d_call: TRBD2; cdr3_aa: CASMVAGVPSSSSGNEQFF; cdr3_nt: TGTGCCAGCATGGTAGCGGGAGTCCCTAGTTCCAGTAGTGGCAATGAGCAGTTCTTC
v_call: TRBV7-2; clone_size: many; j_call: TRBJ2-7; d_call: TRBD2; cdr3_aa: CASSLERTSGSWGSYEQYF; cdr3_nt: TGTGCCAGCAGCTTAGAGAGGACTAGCGGGAGTTGGGGCTCCTACGAGCAGTACTTC
v_call: TRBV4-1; clone_size: .; j_call: TRBJ2-3; d_call: .; cdr3_aa: CASSQDQRETDTQYF; cdr3_nt: TGCGCCAGCAGCCAAGATCAGAGAGAAACAGATACGCAGTATTTT
v_call: TRBV7-9; clone_size: .; j_call: TRBJ1-2; d_call: .; cdr3_aa: CASSQLDGLYGYTF; cdr3_nt: TGTGCCAGCAGCCAATTAGACGGTCTCTATGGCTACACCTTC
v_call: TRBV6-5; clone_size: few; j_call: TRBJ1-4; d_call: .; cdr3_aa: CASSSAGEKLFF; cdr3_nt: TGTGCCAGCAGTTCCGCGGGGGAAAAACTGTTTTTT
v_call: TRBV2; clone_size: .; j_call: TRBJ2-2; d_call: TRBD2; cdr3_aa: CASSLKRGSTGELFF; cdr3_nt: TGTGCCAGCAGCTTAAAGCGGGGGAGCACCGGGGAGCTGTTTTTT
v_call: TRBV5-1; clone_size: few; j_call: TRBJ2-7; d_call: .; cdr3_aa: CASSLEGNEQYF; cdr3_nt: TGTGCCAGCAGCTTAGAAGGGAATGAGCAGTACTTC
v_call: TRBV7-9; clone_size: many; j_call: TRBJ1-2; d_call: .; cdr3_aa: CASSFNRDGYTF; cdr3_nt: TGTGCCAGCAGCTTTAACAGGGATGGCTACACCTTC
v_call: TRBV7-2; clone_size: many; j_call: TRBJ2-2; d_call: .; cdr3_aa: CASRPGPNTGELFF; cdr3_nt: TGTGCCAGCAGACCAGGGCCGAACACCGGGGAGCTGTTTTTT
v_call: TRBV19; clone_size: .; j_call: TRBJ2-3; d_call: .; cdr3_aa: CASSIDWQDTQYF; cdr3_nt: TGTGCCAGTAGTATAGATTGGCAAGATACGCAGTATTTT
v_call: TRBV10-3; clone_size: .; j_call: TRBJ1-5; d_call: .; cdr3_aa: CAISESSSRDQPQHF; cdr3_nt: TGTGCCATCAGTGAGTCGTCTTCTAGGGATCAGCCCCAGCATTTT
v_call: TRBV15; clone_size: .; j_call: TRBJ2-1; d_call: TRBD1; cdr3_aa: CATSGRDRLSYNEQFF; cdr3_nt: TGTGCCACCAGCGGCCGGGACAGACTTTCTTACAATGAGCAGTTCTTC
v_call: TRBV12-3/TRBV12-4; clone_size: .; j_call: TRBJ1-2; d_call: .; cdr3_aa: CASRPGTYGYTF; cdr3_nt: TGTGCCAGCAGGCCCGGGACCTATGGCTACACCTTC
v_call: TRBV7-9; clone_size: .; j_call: TRBJ1-5; d_call: .; cdr3_aa: CASSRSQGNQPQHF; cdr3_nt: TGTGCCAGCAGCCGCTCCCAGGGAAATCAGCCCCAGCATTTT
v_call: TRBV28; clone_size: .; j_call: TRBJ1-2; d_call: TRBD1; cdr3_aa: CAAADRVWGGGYTF; cdr3_nt: TGTGCCGCCGCAGACAGGGTATGGGGTGGAGGGTACACCTTC